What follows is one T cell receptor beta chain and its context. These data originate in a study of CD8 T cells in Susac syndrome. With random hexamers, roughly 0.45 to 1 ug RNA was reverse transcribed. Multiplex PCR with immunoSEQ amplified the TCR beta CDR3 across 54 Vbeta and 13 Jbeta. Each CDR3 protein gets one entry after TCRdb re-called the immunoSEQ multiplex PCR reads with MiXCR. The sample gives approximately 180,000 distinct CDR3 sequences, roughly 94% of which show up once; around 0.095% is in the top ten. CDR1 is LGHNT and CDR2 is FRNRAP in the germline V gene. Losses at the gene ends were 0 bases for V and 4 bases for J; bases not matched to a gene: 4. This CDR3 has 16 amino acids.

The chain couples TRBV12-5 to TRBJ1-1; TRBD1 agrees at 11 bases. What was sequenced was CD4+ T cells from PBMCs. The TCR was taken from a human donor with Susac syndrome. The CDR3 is CASGLVRGQGATEAFF. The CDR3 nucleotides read TGTGCTAGTGGTTTGGTACGTGGACAGGGGGCCACTGAAGCTTTCTTT.